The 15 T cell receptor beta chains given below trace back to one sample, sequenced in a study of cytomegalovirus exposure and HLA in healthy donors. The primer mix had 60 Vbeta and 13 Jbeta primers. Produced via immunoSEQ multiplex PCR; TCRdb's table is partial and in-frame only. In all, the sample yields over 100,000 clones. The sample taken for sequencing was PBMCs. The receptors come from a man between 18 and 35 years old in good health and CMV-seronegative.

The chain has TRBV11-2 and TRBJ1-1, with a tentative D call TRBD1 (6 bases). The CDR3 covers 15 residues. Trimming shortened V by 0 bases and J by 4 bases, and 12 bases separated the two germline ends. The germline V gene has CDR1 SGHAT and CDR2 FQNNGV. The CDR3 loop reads CASSLDGGGGTEAFF. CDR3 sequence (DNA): TGTGCCAGCAGCTTAGATGGGGGCGGGGGCACTGAAGCTTTCTTT. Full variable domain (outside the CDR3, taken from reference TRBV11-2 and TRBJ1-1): EAGVAQSPRYKIIEKRQSVAFWCNPISGHATLYWYQQILGQGPKLLIQFQNNGVVDDSQLPKDRFSAERLKGVDSTLKIQPAKLEDSAVYLCASSLDGGGGTEAFFGQGTRLTVV.

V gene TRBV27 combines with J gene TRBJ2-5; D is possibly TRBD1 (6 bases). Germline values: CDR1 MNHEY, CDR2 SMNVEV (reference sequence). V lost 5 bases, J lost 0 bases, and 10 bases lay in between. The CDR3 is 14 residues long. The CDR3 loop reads CASSRDTYQETQYF. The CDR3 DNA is TGTGCCAGCAGTCGGGACACGTACCAAGAGACCCAGTACTTC.

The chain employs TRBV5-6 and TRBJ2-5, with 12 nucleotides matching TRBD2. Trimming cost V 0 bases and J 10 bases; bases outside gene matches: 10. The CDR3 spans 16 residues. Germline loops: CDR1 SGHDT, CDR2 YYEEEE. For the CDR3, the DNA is TGTGCCAGCAGCTTGGAGCCTAGCGGGAGGGGGAGGGGCCAGTACTTC. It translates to CASSLEPSGRGRGQYF.

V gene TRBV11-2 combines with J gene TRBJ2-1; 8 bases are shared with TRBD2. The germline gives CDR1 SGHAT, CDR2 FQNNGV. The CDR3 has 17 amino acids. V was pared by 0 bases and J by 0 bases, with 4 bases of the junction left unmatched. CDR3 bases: TGTGCCAGCAGCTTAGATAGCGGGGTGGTCTCCTACAATGAGCAGTTCTTC. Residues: CASSLDSGVVSYNEQFF.

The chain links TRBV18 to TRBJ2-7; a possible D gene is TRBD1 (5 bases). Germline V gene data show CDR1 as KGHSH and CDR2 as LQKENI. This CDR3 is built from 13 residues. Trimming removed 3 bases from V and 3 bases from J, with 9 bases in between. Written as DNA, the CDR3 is TGTGCCAGCTCACCGCCAGGGAACTACGAGCAGTACTTC. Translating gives CASSPPGNYEQYF.

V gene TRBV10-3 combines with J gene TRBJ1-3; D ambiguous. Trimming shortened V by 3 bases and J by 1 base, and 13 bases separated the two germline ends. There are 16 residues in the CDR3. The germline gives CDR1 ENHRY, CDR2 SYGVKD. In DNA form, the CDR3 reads TGTGCCATCAGTGATGGCATATCCCCGTCTGGAAACACCATATATTTT. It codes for CAISDGISPSGNTIYF.

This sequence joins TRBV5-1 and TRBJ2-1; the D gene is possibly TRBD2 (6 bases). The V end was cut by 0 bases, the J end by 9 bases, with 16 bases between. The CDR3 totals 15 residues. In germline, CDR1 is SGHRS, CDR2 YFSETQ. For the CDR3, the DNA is TGCGCCAGCAGCTTGGACGGGCGGGGCGACGGTGAGCAGTTCTTC. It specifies CASSLDGRGDGEQFF. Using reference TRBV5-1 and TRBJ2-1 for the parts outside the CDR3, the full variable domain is KAGVTQTPRYLIKTRGQQVTLSCSPISGHRSVSWYQQTPGQGLQFLFEYFSETQRNKGNFPGRFSGRQFSNSRSEMNVSTLELGDSALYLCASSLDGRGDGEQFFGPGTRLTVL.

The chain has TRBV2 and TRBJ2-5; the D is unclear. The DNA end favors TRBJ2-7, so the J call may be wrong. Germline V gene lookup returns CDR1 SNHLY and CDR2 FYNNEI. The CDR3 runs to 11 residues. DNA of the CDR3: TGTGCCAGCAGTGAGGGCTACGAGCAGTACTTC. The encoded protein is CASSEGYEQYF.

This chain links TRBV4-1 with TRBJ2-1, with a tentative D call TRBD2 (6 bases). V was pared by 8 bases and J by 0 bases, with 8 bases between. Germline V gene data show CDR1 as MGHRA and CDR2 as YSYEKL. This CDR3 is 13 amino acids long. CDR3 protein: CASSGSSYNEQFF. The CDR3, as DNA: TGCGCCAGCTCCGGGAGCTCCTACAATGAGCAGTTCTTC.

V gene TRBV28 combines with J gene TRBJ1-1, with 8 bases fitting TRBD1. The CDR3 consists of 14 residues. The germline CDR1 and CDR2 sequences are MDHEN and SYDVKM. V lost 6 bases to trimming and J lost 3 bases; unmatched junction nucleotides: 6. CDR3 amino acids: CASRSGTGYTEAFF. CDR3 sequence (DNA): TGTGCCAGCAGGTCTGGGACAGGATACACTGAAGCTTTCTTT.

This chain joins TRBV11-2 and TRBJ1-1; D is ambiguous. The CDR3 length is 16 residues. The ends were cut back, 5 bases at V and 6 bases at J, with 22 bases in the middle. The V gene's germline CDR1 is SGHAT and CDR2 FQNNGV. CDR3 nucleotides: TGTGCCAGCAGCCTCCGAGGCGCGATACCTACCCCTGAAGCTTTCTTT. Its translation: CASSLRGAIPTPEAFF. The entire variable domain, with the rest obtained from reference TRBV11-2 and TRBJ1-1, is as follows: EAGVAQSPRYKIIEKRQSVAFWCNPISGHATLYWYQQILGQGPKLLIQFQNNGVVDDSQLPKDRFSAERLKGVDSTLKIQPAKLEDSAVYLCASSLRGAIPTPEAFFGQGTRLTVV.

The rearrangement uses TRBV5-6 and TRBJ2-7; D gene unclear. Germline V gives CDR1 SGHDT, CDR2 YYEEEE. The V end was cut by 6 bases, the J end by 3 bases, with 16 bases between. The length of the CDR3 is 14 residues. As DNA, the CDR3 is TGTGCCAGCACCCGCGGCAGTTCCAACTACGAGCAGTACTTC. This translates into CASTRGSSNYEQYF.

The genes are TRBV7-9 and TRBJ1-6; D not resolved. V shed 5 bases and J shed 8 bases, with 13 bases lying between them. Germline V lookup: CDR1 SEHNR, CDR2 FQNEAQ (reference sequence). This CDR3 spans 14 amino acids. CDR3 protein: CASSLGSGDSPLHF. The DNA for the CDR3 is TGTGCCAGCAGCCTGGGCTCCGGGGATTCACCCCTCCACTTT.

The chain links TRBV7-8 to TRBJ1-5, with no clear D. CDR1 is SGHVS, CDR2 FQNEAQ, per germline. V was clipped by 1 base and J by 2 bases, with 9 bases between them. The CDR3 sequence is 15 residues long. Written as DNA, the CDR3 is TGTGCCAGCAGCTTAGGACTCCTTGGCAATCAGCCCCAGCATTTT. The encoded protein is CASSLGLLGNQPQHF. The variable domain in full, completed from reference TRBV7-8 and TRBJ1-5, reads GAGVSQSPRYKVAKRGQDVALRCDPISGHVSLFWYQQALGQGPEFLTYFQNEAQLDKSGLPSDRFFAERPEGSVSTLKIQRTQQEDSAVYLCASSLGLLGNQPQHFGDGTRLSIL.

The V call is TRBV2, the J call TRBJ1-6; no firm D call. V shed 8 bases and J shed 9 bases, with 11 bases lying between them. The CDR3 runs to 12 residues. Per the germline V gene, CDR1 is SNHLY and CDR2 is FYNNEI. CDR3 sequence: CASGRESSPLHF. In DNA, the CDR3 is TGTGCCAGCGGACGGGAGAGTTCACCCCTCCACTTT.